The entry that follows covers one TCR beta chain sequence. Its specificity is not known. This record comes from a study of monozygotic twins with inflammatory bowel disease. The CDR3 loop spans 14 amino acids. Germline V lookup: CDR1 KGHSH, CDR2 LQKENI. An amount of approximately 3,500 ng of total RNA was used for each TCR library. TCRdb reworked the 5' RACE reads into one entry per CDR3 protein, no DNA. The listing contains roughly 150,000 distinct CDR3 sequences. The study, taken as a whole, reports: Especially with disease activity, IBD patients shared fewer clonotypes with others than healthy twins did. Concordant and discordant twins showed no difference in repertoire similarity, possibly from limited power.

The sequenced sample consisted of blood. The chain is built from TRBV18 and TRBJ1-4; TCRdb reports TRBD1, a call that lacks DNA to check it against. The sequence derives from a human donor with ulcerative colitis or Crohn's disease, or a healthy co-twin of an affected twin (not recorded which). CDR3 sequence: CASSPLGTEEKLFF.